The 5 T cell receptor beta chains reported below all come from one sample, sequenced in a study of blood T cell repertoires in COVID-19. Sequenced by immunoSEQ multiplex PCR; TCRdb stores in-frame clones only, minus some. The sample lists some 320,000 clones, around 84% seen once, with under 2% in the top ten. Sequenced sample: PBMCs or T cells enriched from blood (not recorded which). The receptors derive from a woman aged 30 to 39 who had been exposed to COVID-19.

The CDR3 coding sequence is TGTGCCAGCAGTAGGACAGAGGTTATAGAGACCCAGTACTTC. This translates into CASSRTEVIETQYF. The J gene is TRBJ2-5, the V gene TRBV6-2 or TRBV6-3, with D tentatively TRBD1 (6 bases). The CDR3 loop spans 14 amino acids. V was clipped by 5 bases and J by 4 bases, with 14 bases between them. The V gene's germline CDR1 is MNHEY and CDR2 SVGEGT.

This chain joins TRBV12-3 or TRBV12-4 and TRBJ1-1; D is perhaps TRBD1 (5 bases). V shed 2 bases and J shed 6 bases, with 7 bases lying between them. There are 12 residues in the CDR3. The CDR3 is CASSLLQAEAFF. The DNA for the CDR3 is TGTGCCAGCAGTTTATTACAGGCTGAAGCTTTCTTT.

The V and J genes are TRBV6-5 and TRBJ2-4; TRBD2 might be the D (7 bases). This CDR3 spans 14 amino acids. Trimming stripped 4 bases from V and 8 bases from J, with 15 bases between. Germline CDR1 reads MNHEY; CDR2 reads SVGAGI. CDR3: CASSLARGGDIQYF. The CDR3 DNA follows: TGTGCCAGCAGTTTGGCCAGGGGAGGGGACATTCAGTACTTC.

The J gene is TRBJ1-2, the V gene TRBV7-9; 10 bases fit TRBD1. This CDR3 region has 16 residues. CDR1 is SEHNR, CDR2 FQNEAQ, per germline (reference sequence). The J segment lost 5 bases and the V segment lost 4 bases, leaving 10 bases of the junction unmatched. In nucleotides, the CDR3 is TGTGCCAGCAGCTCCCCCGGGACAGGGGCGTGGTATGGCTACACCTTC. It yields the protein CASSSPGTGAWYGYTF.

The chain has TRBV6-2 or TRBV6-3 and TRBJ1-6, with TRBD1 identical over 7 bases. With 2 bases clipped from V and 9 bases from J, the junction kept 7 bases outside the gene matches. The CDR3 has 15 residues. Looked up from germline, CDR1 is MNHEY and CDR2 is SVGEGT. In DNA form, the CDR3 reads TGTGCCAGCAGTTACGCTGACAGGGATTTTTCACCCCTCCACTTT. This translates into CASSYADRDFSPLHF.